This TCR beta chain was recorded in a study of blood T cell repertoires in COVID-19 (dated by TCRdb to 2020 to 2022). Turning to the overall study: Collaborator samples came from the United States, Italy and Spain and covered acute and convalescent phases of COVID-19. The prospective study material was composed of cDNA or gDNA derived from T cells, B-cell-depleted T cells, or PBMCs. Subjects who had been exposed to COVID-19, were actively infected with it, or had recovered from it provided the deeply sampled blood TCRbeta repertoires that made up the dataset. The repertoires were made available in a free public database intended to serve as a resource for research on the immune response to SARS-CoV-2. Samples came from the ongoing ImmuneRACE study (first 160 participants) plus 1,254 subjects from 6 global collaborators. A de-identified subject ID, COVID-19 status, age in years and sex were almost always included in the sample metadata. Where available, HLA class I and class II types were taken from metadata supplied by the sample provider and were not determined by assay-based typing.

Here is what the overall study found, with its caveats: Clinical and demographic metadata were provided uncurated, with the amount varying by source and participant.

The immunoSEQ Assay, a bias-controlled multiplex PCR, was used to amplify TCRbeta CDR3 regions from genomic DNA. The authors' analysis ran thus. Within the assay, amplification of reference gene primers was used to estimate how many nucleated cells each sample contained. To quantify the absolute abundance of each unique TCRbeta CDR3 rearrangement, sequence reads were collapsed and filtered. For each sample, productive Simpson clonality was calculated as the square root of Simpson's diversity index across productive rearrangements. TCRdb holds this immuneACCESS table with in-frame rearrangements only. Some clones are missing; in checked studies, unresolved V genes explain under half, and the rest has no known cause. V and J calls and clone size are as listed in that table; D and trimming were resolved from the DNA. This sample has 130,000 or so clones in its table, and 75% to 90% of those were observed once. Clones ranked in the top ten supply roughly 4.5% of the sample.

The collaborating institutions used their own protocols to collect whole blood in K2EDTA tubes. For TCRbeta analysis, collaborators shipped samples in one of three forms: frozen whole blood, isolated PBMCs, or DNA extracted from either of those sample types. For this clone: No cognate antigen has been identified for it. Within one base of it there is no much larger clone, and no base qualities were kept.

Measured from the cysteine to the phenylalanine, the CDR3 is 16 residues long. Kept here is only the CDR3 DNA, which spans 48 bases and is read in frame from base 1. Clipping removes 6 bases from V and 5 bases from J, with 11 as the unmatched junction base count. Via the germline V gene, CDR1 is ENHRY and CDR2 SYGVKD. Sequencing was done on a sample of peripheral blood. The V and J segments used are TRBV10-3 and TRBJ2-1, and TRBD2 aligns with 9 junction nucleotides. The receptor was derived from a human donor in a cohort sampled during active COVID-19. The CDR3: CAIRAGGPKAHNEQFF. The sequenced DNA is TGTGCCATCAGGGCGGGGGGGCCTAAGGCACACAATGAGCAGTTCTTC.